Sequencing of this T cell receptor beta chain was carried out in a study of CD8 T cells in Susac syndrome. From blood CD8+ and CD4+ T cells, the TCR beta chain was sequenced. The CDR3 consists of 13 residues. Germline lookup yields CDR1 LNHDA and CDR2 SQIVND (reference sequence). V was cut by 3 bases and J by 5 bases, with 10 bases left in between. As for this clonotype: Its target is not known.

Overall study findings and caveats: As the study acknowledged, the number of individuals in its TCR sequencing and HLA analysis was relatively small.

Random hexamers served to reverse transcribe roughly 0.5 to 1 ug RNA. Across 54 Vbeta and 13 Jbeta, immunoSEQ multiplex PCR amplified TCR beta CDR3. One entry per CDR3 protein results from TCRdb running MiXCR on the immunoSEQ multiplex PCR reads. The sample consists of around 200,000 distinct CDR3 sequences, 95% of them appearing once. Sequencing input: CD4+ T cells from PBMCs. This clonotype was sampled from a human donor in good health. The chain is built from TRBV19 and TRBJ1-1; D gene uncertain. The CDR3 loop is CASSIGPRTEAFF. The CDR3 DNA sequence: TGTGCCAGTAGTATCGGTCCCAGGACTGAAGCTTTCTTT.